This TCR beta chain was captured by sequencing in a study of radiotherapy plus CTLA-4 blockade in lung cancer. Background on the study: Of all patients, around 20% responded objectively and 31% showed disease control. Findings of the study overall: Per reports, early blood T cell clone dynamics, plus interferon-beta, forecast response most strongly. An expansion of tumor-derived TCR clones occurred in blood after radiotherapy plus ipilimumab.

This CDR3 is built from 19 residues. In germline, CDR1 is MRHNA, CDR2 SNTAGT. With 8 bases clipped from V and 2 bases from J, the junction kept 18 bases outside the gene matches. Here immunoSEQ multiplex PCR was the method, and the copy in TCRdb shows in-frame clones only, minus some. The sample comprises fewer than 75,000 clones, around 87% of which are singletons, and about 38% rests with the top ten. For this clone: Its antigen is as yet unknown.

The clonotype was recovered from a human donor with non-small cell lung cancer that progressed on radiotherapy plus ipilimumab. Sequenced here: peripheral blood, sampled from a patient treated with radiotherapy plus ipilimumab. The rearrangement uses TRBV6-4 and TRBJ2-1; 10 nucleotides agree with TRBD2. DNA of the CDR3: TGTGCCAGCGAAGAAATTTCACCGGGACTAGCGACCACCTACAATGAGCAGTTCTTC. It codes for CASEEISPGLATTYNEQFF.